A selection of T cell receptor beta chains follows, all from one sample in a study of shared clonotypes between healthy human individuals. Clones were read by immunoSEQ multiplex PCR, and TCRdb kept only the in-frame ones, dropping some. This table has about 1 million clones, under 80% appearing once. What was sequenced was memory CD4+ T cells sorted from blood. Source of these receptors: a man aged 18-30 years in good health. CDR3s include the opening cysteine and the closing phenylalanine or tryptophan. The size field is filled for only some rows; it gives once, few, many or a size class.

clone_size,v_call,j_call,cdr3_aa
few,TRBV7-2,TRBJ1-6,CASSLDRQATNSPLHF
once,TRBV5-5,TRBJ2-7,CASSRTAKISYEQYF
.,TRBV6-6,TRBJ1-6,CASSDTGPLDSPLHF
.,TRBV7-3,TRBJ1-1,CASSLDGGEAFF
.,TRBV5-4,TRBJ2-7,CASSAPGGGSYEQYF
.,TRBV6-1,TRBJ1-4,CASSDRGRGDEKLFF
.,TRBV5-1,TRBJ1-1,CASSLEEYTINTEAFF
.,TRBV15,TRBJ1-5,CATSRADRNSNQPQHF
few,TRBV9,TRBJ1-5,CASSREDNQPQHF
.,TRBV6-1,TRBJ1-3,CASNGGSGNTIYF